This T cell receptor beta chain was obtained from a study of molecular identifiers for immune sequencing clone quantification (dated by TCRdb to 2016 to 2019). Notes on the research overall: For a replicate experiment, RNA from approximately 20,000 or 100,000 naive CD8 T cells was divided into five aliquots, and four of the five aliquots were sequenced. The study was a methods study using CD8 T cells to benchmark molecular-identifier clustering-based TCR repertoire sequencing (MIDCIRS) and TCR RNA copy counting. The research as a whole found: Modeling indicated roughly 3.2 TCR RNA copies recovered per cell, compared with 7.5 to 10 by digital PCR, which implies a capture efficiency of around 30%. When barcode sub-clustering was left out, chimeric consensus sequences inflated TCR diversity, with chimeras reaching as high as 47%. Highly expanded clone sizes could be underestimated if identical TCR molecules share a barcode. Spiked-in Jurkat TCR RNA equal to a single cell's worth was reported to be detectable even within 1,100,000 naive CD8 T cells. In CMV-specific effector cells, clones with more than 20 RNA copies accounted for over 98% of molecules, whereas in naive cells such clones accounted for under 1%.

Remarks on this clonotype: The clone's antigen remains unknown. No quality values exist for individual bases; no much larger clone is one base distant.

Naive CD8 T cells, defined as CD8+CD4-CCR7+CD45RA+, were FACS-sorted into RLT Plus buffer on a BD FACSAria II. To compare sensitivity, a portion of the naive CD8 T cell RNA was divided evenly between MIDCIRS and a Smart-seq2-style 5'RACE protocol. CD8 T cells were enriched using RosetteSep CD8+ T Cell Enrichment Cocktail and Ficoll-Paque, and the enriched cells then underwent ACK red cell lysis. Library prep was done by PCR. These reads were obtained on an Illumina MiSeq. Purification of total RNA was performed with the Qiagen AllPrep DNA/RNA kit. Reads from multiple sequencing runs of the same library were pooled before analysis. Under the source paper's analysis protocol: Only reads with exact TCR constant sequence were kept, trimmed to 150 nt, and grouped by their 12-nt molecular barcodes. Within each barcode group, reads were sub-clustered at a 15% Levenshtein threshold, and quality-weighted consensus sequences were built per RNA molecule. Non-functional sequences were excluded, and lower-count sequences lying one edit away from another sequence were also excluded. Based on fitting two negative binomial distributions, any barcode sub-cluster with under 20% of the maximum read count was discarded. In-frame beta chains were kept once TCRdb had trimmed the public reads at Q25 with fastp and called clones with MiXCR. Rows are unified per CDR3 protein, each entry keeping the most common DNA and genes. These V and J calls originate from TCRdb's pipeline instead of the authors' own analysis. The sample table contains about 40,000 distinct CDR3 sequences; only one count was recorded for about a fifth of them. Of the sample, 7.1% is held by the ten largest clones.

CDR1 SGHRS and CDR2 YFSETQ were looked up in the germline V gene. Including cysteine and phenylalanine, the CDR3 has 15 amino acids. Of the read, only the CDR3 DNA is kept; its 45 bases are in frame from base 1. The V end loses 4 bases and the J end loses 4 bases, and a stretch of 18 bases separates them. The V and J genes are TRBV5-1 and TRBJ2-7; tentative D gene TRBD1, with 6 bases matching. The clonotype comes from a human donor in good health. Some libraries in this study had Jurkat cell RNA spiked in. Sequenced material: naive CD8+ T cells from blood, with Jurkat cell RNA spiked in. The label giving this sample's cell subset or site can be read as: FACS-sorted CD8+CD4-CCR7+CD45RA+ naive T cells. Read as DNA, the sequence is TGCGCCAGCAGCGCCGGACAGCCATCGTTTTACGAGCAGTACTTC. It codes for CASSAGQPSFYEQYF.